Following are 27 T cell receptor beta chains from one sample sequenced in a study of blood T cell repertoires in COVID-19. Profiling relied on immunoSEQ multiplex PCR, and the TCRdb table lists in-frame clones only, not all of them. The sample includes 150,000 to 200,000 clones, around 90% of them seen just once. The specimen was peripheral blood. These TCRs come from a woman between 45 and 60 years old with acute or convalescent COVID-19.

This sequence joins TRBV21-1 and TRBJ1-2; the D call in the table, TRBD1, was not verified against the DNA. TRBV21-1 is classified as a pseudogene. The CDR3 consists of 16 residues. The CDR3 DNA is TGTGCCAGCAGCAAAGGACGGGACATAGAAAACTATGGCTACACCTTC. Encoded protein: CASSKGRDIENYGYTF.

The rearrangement uses TRBV5-1 and TRBJ2-1; TRBD2 aligns across 13 bases. V gave up 0 bases and J gave up 6 bases; unmatched junction bases: 6. In germline, CDR1 is SGHRS, CDR2 YFSETQ. CDR3 length: 17 residues. CDR3 region: CASSLGLAGGFGNEQFF. CDR3 sequence (DNA): TGCGCCAGCAGCTTGGGACTAGCGGGAGGTTTTGGCAATGAGCAGTTCTTC.

J is TRBJ1-1 and V is TRBV11-3; the D gene is possibly TRBD1 (5 bases). This CDR3 has 14 amino acids. Germline lookup yields CDR1 SGHNT and CDR2 YENEEA. The V gene lost 4 bases and the J gene lost 3 bases, with 12 bases spanning the gap. The CDR3 DNA follows: TGTGCCAGCAGCTCACAGGCCACGGACACTGAAGCTTTCTTT. The encoded protein is CASSSQATDTEAFF.

The V and J genes are TRBV4-2 and TRBJ1-3, with D unclear. Germline V CDR1 and CDR2: LGHNA, YNFKEQ. CDR3 length equals 15 residues. Deletions cut 0 bases from V and 0 bases from J, with 6 bases between. CDR3 bases: TGTGCCAGCAGCCAAGAGGCGGCCTCTGGAAACACCATATATTTT. Its protein is CASSQEAASGNTIYF.

This CDR3 reads CASSEYGGPGSNQPQHF. In nucleotides, the CDR3 is TGTGCCAGCAGTGAATACGGGGGGCCAGGGTCCAATCAGCCCCAGCATTTT. This chain connects TRBV25-1 to TRBJ1-5; tentative D call: TRBD1 (6 bases). The germline V gene has CDR1 MGHDK and CDR2 SYGVNS. The CDR3 contains 17 residues. The V and J ends lost 0 bases and 3 bases respectively, with 15 bases between them.

This chain uses TRBV7-2 with TRBJ1-3, with TRBD1 matching over 7 bases. This CDR3 has 13 amino acids. Losses at the gene ends were 4 bases for V and 8 bases for J; bases not matched to a gene: 5. The germline V gene encodes CDR1 SGHTA and CDR2 FQGNSA. CDR3 in amino acids: CASSWDGTDTIYF. The CDR3 bases are TGTGCCAGCAGCTGGGATGGGACAGACACCATATATTTT.

This clone was seen once. The V call is TRBV24-1, the J call TRBJ1-2; 8 nucleotides line up with TRBD1. Germline V gives CDR1 KGHDR, CDR2 SFDVKD. The V segment lost 4 bases and the J segment 7 bases; nucleotides outside the gene matches: 7. CDR3 size: 14 residues. The CDR3 coding sequence is TGTGCCACCAGTGACGGACAGGGAACGTCTGGCTACACCTTC. This sequence encodes CATSDGQGTSGYTF.

The J gene is TRBJ2-3, the V gene TRBV10-3; D ambiguous. The V end lost 3 bases, the J end lost 0 bases, and 7 bases lay between the germline ends. Per germline, CDR1 ENHRY and CDR2 SYGVKD. This CDR3 contains 14 residues. The CDR3 region has the DNA TGTGCCATCAGTGAAGACAAGAGCACAGATACGCAGTATTTT. As protein: CAISEDKSTDTQYF.

The chain links TRBV6-5 to TRBJ1-2, with a possible D match to TRBD1 (5 bases). This CDR3 has 16 amino acids. Trimming took 0 bases from V and 4 from J, leaving 15 bases between them. Germline CDR1 is MNHEY and CDR2 is SVGAGI. CDR3 sequence: CASSYSHGRQFYGYTF. The CDR3 DNA is TGTGCCAGCAGTTACTCGCACGGTAGACAGTTCTATGGCTACACCTTC.

The CDR3 sequence: CASSFSGSYQETQYF. Here the CDR3 DNA reads TGTGCCAGCAGCTTTAGCGGGAGTTACCAAGAGACCCAGTACTTC. This rearrangement joins TRBV7-9 to TRBJ2-5, with 9 bases fitting TRBD2. Germline V gene sequence: CDR1 SEHNR, CDR2 FQNEAQ (reference sequence). Trimming removed 3 bases from V and 0 bases from J; junction bases left unmatched: 2. The length of the CDR3 is 15 residues.

V is TRBV5-6 and J is TRBJ1-4, with TRBD1 identical over 9 bases. From germline, CDR1 is SGHDT and CDR2 YYEEEE. This CDR3 comprises 15 residues. With 0 bases clipped from V and 6 bases from J, the junction kept 3 bases outside the gene matches. The CDR3 sequence: CASSLAGTGYEKLFF. The CDR3 coding sequence is TGTGCCAGCAGCTTGGCCGGGACAGGGTATGAAAAACTGTTTTTT.

This clone was detected once. V is TRBV5-4 and J is TRBJ2-5, with D possibly TRBD2 on 6 matching bases. From germline, CDR1 is SGHNT and CDR2 YYREEE (reference sequence). The CDR3 spans 16 residues. V shed 0 bases and J shed 5 bases, with 17 bases lying between them. The CDR3 spells CASSLGNPHSGETQYF. In DNA form, the CDR3 reads TGTGCCAGCAGCTTGGGGAACCCCCACAGCGGGGAGACCCAGTACTTC.

This clone was observed a few times. This chain uses TRBV6-1 with TRBJ1-1, with D unresolved. The CDR3 contains 15 residues. Looked up from germline, CDR1 is MNHNS and CDR2 is SASEGT. V gave up 3 bases and J gave up 1 base, with 12 bases separating them. In nucleotides, the CDR3 is TGTGCCAGCAGTGACGCCGGCGAGGGGAACACTGAAGCTTTCTTT. Its translation: CASSDAGEGNTEAFF.

The V and J genes are TRBV10-3 and TRBJ1-2; D perhaps matches TRBD1 (6 bases). This CDR3 comprises 15 residues. V shed 0 bases and J shed 4 bases, with 12 bases lying between them. CDR1 ENHRY and CDR2 SYGVKD come from the germline V gene. This CDR3 reads CAISESAGVVYGYTF. DNA for the CDR3: TGTGCCATCAGTGAGTCTGCAGGGGTAGTCTATGGCTACACCTTC.

The chain recombines TRBV11-2 with TRBJ2-7, with D perhaps TRBD1 (6 bases). From germline, CDR1 is SGHAT and CDR2 FQNNGV. V gave up 4 bases and J gave up 2 bases, with 15 bases separating them. CDR3 length equals 15 residues. CDR3 residues: CASSYTIGDTYEQYF. In DNA, the CDR3 is TGTGCCAGCAGCTATACGATAGGGGACACCTACGAGCAGTACTTC. The whole variable domain, remainder taken from reference TRBV11-2 and TRBJ2-7, is EAGVAQSPRYKIIEKRQSVAFWCNPISGHATLYWYQQILGQGPKLLIQFQNNGVVDDSQLPKDRFSAERLKGVDSTLKIQPAKLEDSAVYLCASSYTIGDTYEQYFGPGTRLTVT.

This chain connects TRBV11-3 to TRBJ1-1, with 7 nucleotides matching TRBD1. This CDR3 has 15 residues. The trim removed 4 bases at V and 5 bases at J, leaving 10 bases unmatched. Germline CDR1 is SGHNT and CDR2 is YENEEA. CDR3 sequence reads: CASSYYRQGWTEAFF. In DNA, the CDR3 is TGTGCCAGCAGCTATTACCGACAGGGATGGACTGAAGCTTTCTTT.

The chain links TRBV5-1 to TRBJ2-5; 11 nucleotides line up with TRBD2. Germline-derived CDR1 and CDR2 are SGHRS and YFSETQ. CDR3 size: 17 residues. V shed 1 base, J shed 5 bases, and the junction held 10 bases outside the gene matches. In DNA, the CDR3 is TGCGCCAGCAGCTTGCGGCTAGCGGGAGGCCCGGGGGAGACCCAGTACTTC. Encoded protein: CASSLRLAGGPGETQYF.

J is TRBJ1-6 and V is TRBV6-6; 8 nucleotides agree with TRBD1. The CDR3 length is 15 residues. Germline CDR1 reads MNHNY; CDR2 reads SVGAGI (reference sequence). The V and J ends lost 6 bases and 9 bases, in that order; junction bases with no gene match: 10. The CDR3 protein is CASRKGTGYGSPLHF. In DNA form, the CDR3 reads TGTGCCAGCAGGAAAGGGACAGGCTATGGTTCACCCCTCCACTTT.

The rearrangement uses TRBV11-2 and TRBJ1-2; 7 nucleotides match TRBD1. The length of the CDR3 is 14 residues. The ends lost 6 bases at V and 4 bases at J; junction bases unmatched: 8. In germline, CDR1 is SGHAT, CDR2 FQNNGV. This chain's CDR3 is CASSPIGQAYGYTF. The CDR3 bases are TGTGCCAGCAGTCCGATCGGACAGGCCTATGGCTACACCTTC.

V and J are TRBV7-9 and TRBJ1-4; tentatively, D is TRBD1 (6 bases). This CDR3 comprises 16 residues. Germline-derived CDR1 and CDR2 are SEHNR and FQNEAQ (reference sequence). V lost 5 bases and J 8 bases, leaving 21 bases between the germline ends. This chain's CDR3 is CASSPGQGTDGEKLFF. DNA of the CDR3: TGTGCCAGCAGCCCTGGGCAGGGGACGGACGGAGAAAAACTGTTTTTT.

The rearrangement uses TRBV5-1 and TRBJ1-1; possibly TRBD1 for D (6 bases). V lost 4 bases, J lost 1 base, and 11 bases lay in between. The CDR3 is 14 residues long. The germline gives CDR1 SGHRS, CDR2 YFSETQ. The CDR3 region has the DNA TGCGCCAGCAGCCACAGGGAATGGAACACTGAAGCTTTCTTT. Protein: CASSHREWNTEAFF.

V is TRBV7-2 and J is TRBJ1-4; D possibly corresponds to TRBD1 (5 bases). This CDR3 spans 14 amino acids. Trimming shortened V by 4 bases and J by 8 bases, and 14 bases separated the two germline ends. The V gene's germline CDR1 is SGHTA and CDR2 FQGNSA. CDR3 in amino acids: CASSSDKGREKLFF. CDR3 nucleotides: TGTGCCAGCAGCTCGGACAAGGGGAGGGAAAAACTGTTTTTT.

This clone was seen ten or more times. The V gene is TRBV11-3, the J gene TRBJ2-7, with 8 bases fitting TRBD1. The CDR3 loop spans 16 amino acids. In germline, CDR1 is SGHNT, CDR2 YENEEA. Unmatched junction bases numbered 9, after V lost 4 bases and J lost 1 base. The CDR3 here is CASSSRRDRTSYEQYF. In DNA, the CDR3 is TGTGCCAGCAGCTCTCGACGGGACAGGACATCCTACGAGCAGTACTTC.

The gene calls are TRBV4-3 and TRBJ1-1, with D tentatively TRBD1 (5 bases). V was shortened by 0 bases and J by 7 bases, with 9 bases between the two germline ends. The CDR3 covers 13 residues. Germline CDR1 and CDR2: LGHNA and YSLEER. The CDR3 DNA reads TGCGCCAGCAGCCAAGATAGGACATATGAAGCTTTCTTT. Amino acids: CASSQDRTYEAFF.

The V gene is TRBV19, the J gene TRBJ1-1; a possible D gene is TRBD1 (5 bases). CDR1 and CDR2 (germline): LNHDA, SQIVND (reference sequence). V was clipped by 6 bases and J by 2 bases, with 13 bases between them. The CDR3 spans 14 residues. CDR3 amino acids: CASSTSDRNTEAFF. The CDR3 DNA sequence: TGTGCCAGTAGCACCTCCGACAGAAACACTGAAGCTTTCTTT.

This rearrangement joins TRBV29-1 to TRBJ1-3; 12 bases are shared with TRBD1. The CDR3 consists of 17 residues. The trim removed 7 bases at V and 2 bases at J, leaving 12 bases unmatched. Germline lookup yields CDR1 SQVTM and CDR2 ANQGSEA. DNA for the CDR3: TGCAGCGCGTCCGGGACAGGGGGCCCCAGGACTGGAAACACCATATATTTT. It codes for CSASGTGGPRTGNTIYF.

This chain uses TRBV4-1 with TRBJ2-5, with TRBD2 identical over 8 bases. V trimming: 4 bases; J trimming: 4 bases; junction bases outside the gene matches: 5. The CDR3 runs to 14 residues. Germline loops: CDR1 MGHRA, CDR2 YSYEKL. CDR3 sequence reads: CASSRTRGAETQYF. In nucleotides, the CDR3 is TGCGCCAGCAGCCGAACGCGGGGGGCAGAGACCCAGTACTTC.